This T cell receptor (beta chain) was profiled in a study of neoadjuvant anti-PD-1 for oral cavity cancer. The CDR3 is made up of 13 amino acids. J was trimmed by 7 bases and V by 3 bases; bases with no gene match: 5. Per germline, CDR1 SGHTA and CDR2 FQGNSA. The time point denotes: after neoadjuvant nivolumab, at surgical resection. Patients were newly diagnosed with stage II-IVA oral cavity squamous cell carcinoma without prior systemic or radiation treatment. Cohort: HPV-negative, locally advanced oral cavity squamous cell carcinoma patients. No culture or expansion preceded analysis of these blood cells. Most PBMC samples had 480 ng input DNA in six replicates. Libraries were prepared by immunoSEQ multiplex PCR; TCRdb keeps only in-frame clonotypes and omits some of them. The data show around 8,900 clones, about three quarters seen once.

The chain employs TRBV7-2 and TRBJ1-1; 7 bases line up with TRBD1. This receptor was obtained from a person aged 35 to 85 with oral cavity squamous cell carcinoma. Here the sequenced sample was PBMCs, taken after nivolumab (anti-PD-1) treatment. The CDR3 region has the DNA TGTGCCAGCAGCTTGTCAGGGGGTAATGAAGCTTTCTTT. As protein: CASSLSGGNEAFF.